This T cell receptor (beta chain) was recorded in a study of CD8 T cells in Susac syndrome. Study-level background: Patients with Susac syndrome, at blood draw, were therapy-naive, on corticosteroids, or on intravenous immunoglobulin alone.

The V gene's germline CDR1 is MDHEN and CDR2 SYDVKM. J was trimmed by 6 bases and V by 6 bases; bases with no gene match: 9. The CDR3 has 15 residues. It was with random hexamers that about 0.45 to 1 ug RNA was reverse transcribed. Each CDR3 protein gets one entry after TCRdb re-called the immunoSEQ multiplex PCR reads with MiXCR. The sample records around 100,000 distinct CDR3 sequences, approximately 95% being singletons. Sequencing of TCR beta covered CD8+ and CD4+ T cells obtained from blood. The chain links TRBV28 to TRBJ2-7; 12 bases agree with TRBD2. Material: CD8+ T cells from PBMCs. The clonotype originates from a human donor with Susac syndrome. The CDR3 region is CASRTPSGRGIEQYF. The DNA for the CDR3 is TGTGCCAGCAGAACCCCTAGCGGGAGGGGGATCGAGCAGTACTTC. The full variable domain, completed using reference TRBV28 and TRBJ2-7, is DVKVTQSSRYLVKRTGEKVFLECVQDMDHENMFWYRQDPGLGLRLIYFSYDVKMKEKGDIPEGYSVSREKKERFSLILESASTNQTSMYLCASRTPSGRGIEQYFGPGTRLTVT.